This T cell receptor beta chain derives from a study of cytomegalovirus exposure and HLA in healthy donors (TCRdb year 2017). With respect to the entire study: An earlier analysis of more than 550 of the donors reported 276 Gb of sequence data and roughly 120 million unique TCR beta sequences obtained from roughly 170 million T cells. Roughly 300 gigabases of sequencing data and approximately 93 million unique TCR sequences were included in an early release covering about 620 HLA-typed donors. Of the roughly 420 genotyped donors, over 80% were placed in the genetic ancestry cluster associated with self-reported Caucasian donors. The study aimed to test whether signatures of past pathogen exposure could be identified by cataloging public T cell receptors. Using immunosequencing, the study profiled T cell repertoires from about 610 subjects and related those repertoires to cytomegalovirus serostatus. Along with the approximately 620-subject first cohort, a separate validation cohort of approximately 110 different subjects was used. High-throughput TCR immunosequencing, statistical association of individual TCRs with disease status, and machine learning were combined to predict cytomegalovirus infection status. In a later analysis, previously published TCR beta repertoires from several hundred donors were re-analyzed and high-resolution HLA genotyping was added so that TCR occurrence patterns could be studied. Rather than drawing on any new phenotypic data, the later analysis identified candidate immune exposures from TCR beta sequences and the way those sequences occurred across donors. In an earlier analysis of roughly 580 of the donors, high-throughput TCR beta sequencing was used to judge whether each TCR beta V gene segment behaved as functional or pseudogenic. Donor age, sex, ethnicity and CMV serostatus were compiled together with the repertoire data. A later genetic analysis took genome-wide SNP genotypes for about three fifths of the roughly 700 donors and used that subset as a discovery cohort. Every discovery cohort repertoire had been produced on one sequencing platform. HLA typing covered class I and class II loci at four-digit resolution. The number of donors typed differed by locus, with 629-630 for A, B, C, DRB1 and DQB1, around 500 for DQA1, about 610 for DPA1, and some 440 for DPB1. Four to six DR-DQ haplotypes were handled as single units for association and clustering, since linkage in the cohort was strong. Among about 360 genotyped donors of the cohort, an average of approximately 230,000 unique TCR beta nucleotide sequences were sequenced per donor, about a sixth of them non-productive.

This clone was counted a few times. Its cognate antigen has yet to be identified. There are no base qualities to consult, and no much larger clone falls within one base. Libraries were built with the immunoSEQ multiplex PCR assay. A mixture of 60 forward primers for TCR Vbeta segments and 13 reverse primers for TCR Jbeta segments was used in the multiplex PCR. A multiplex PCR assay on genomic DNA amplified the CDR3 region of rearranged TCR beta genes. The amplified TCR beta libraries were sequenced on the Illumina HiSeq System as 87-base-pair reads. The study's processing was this. A later analysis counted approximately 84 million unique TCR beta chains across the 670 or so repertoires, and around 12 million of these chains were shared by at least two donors. Raw reads were error-corrected and collapsed into unique sequences with a nearest-neighbor algorithm that merged closely related sequences to remove PCR and sequencing errors. V, D and J gene segments were assigned by aligning CDR3 sequences to IMGT reference sequences. Each retained sequence needed at least a six-nucleotide match to both a V gene segment and a J gene segment. Rearrangements were classified as productive when the CDR3 lacked stop codons and remained in frame with V and J, and all other rearrangements were classified as non-productive. Following IMGT convention, CDR3 was defined as the stretch from the second conserved V-encoded cysteine up to the conserved J-encoded phenylalanine. The earlier analysis of about 640 of the donors excluded any sequence lacking an unambiguous match to a single V gene segment. In an earlier analysis of some 590 of the donors, V segments were called functional above 56.7% productive rearrangements and were called segregating when the between-donor standard deviation exceeded 5%. To diagnose cytomegalovirus status from the catalog of TCR beta chain sequences, a statistical classification framework was built. V and J gene assignment, in a later analysis, came from comparing TCR nucleotide sequences with IMGT/GENE-DB human TR gene sequences. The TCRdist pipeline was used in a later analysis to assign CDR3 sequences and most-parsimonious VDJ recombination scenarios. A later analysis defined each TCR beta chain by its CDR3 amino acid sequence plus V-gene family, and excluded reads lacking a unique V-gene family. To address suspected cross-contamination and a sequencing artifact, a later analysis removed roughly 640 highly shared, low-generation-probability nucleotide sequences. For each public chain, a later analysis derived a clonal expansion index from normalized ranks of inferred template counts within each repertoire. In a later analysis, generation probabilities were computed using a VDJ recombination model fitted to out-of-frame rearrangements, and the results were checked against IGoR. A later analysis scored TCR-TCR, TCR-HLA and TCR-CMV co-occurrence with hypergeometric tests, applying a repertoire-size bias correction to TCR pairs. False discovery rates were estimated in a later analysis by permuting HLA or CMV assignments 20 times. In a later analysis, co-occurring TCRs were grouped using DBSCAN, with TCRdist sequence similarity added in when clustering inside HLA-allele-positive subsets. Co-occurrence clustering excluded repertoires with fewer than 30,000 or more than 120,000 public chains, plus five with anomalous nucleotide sharing. TCRdb retrieved this table from immuneACCESS and kept in-frame rearrangements only. Not all clones are present; in checked studies, unresolved V genes account for under half, and no reason is known for the remainder. V and J calls and clone size follow that table, whereas D and trimming were derived from the DNA. For this sample there are some 110,000 clones; roughly 15% appear just once. The ten biggest clones cover 0.83% of the sample.

The paper as a whole reports these results and caveats: In both the original and validation cohorts, the classifier was reported to diagnose cytomegalovirus status with high specificity and sensitivity. Compared with the roughly 600-donor mean, donors in an Asian-associated ancestry cluster had fewer N-insertions in productive TCRs, according to a later genetic analysis. According to a later analysis, parvovirus B19, influenza, CMV and Epstein-Barr virus appeared linked to several top co-occurrence clusters. Assigning TCR associations to individual alleles was difficult when HLA alleles, especially DR and DQ, strongly co-occurred. According to a later analysis, most CMV-associated TCR beta chains appeared to be HLA-restricted, and the HLA associations seemed to be driven largely by CMV exposure. In the study, 150 to 200 TCR beta chains were listed as associated with cytomegalovirus. CMV serostatus was the only immune exposure information available for the cohort. The authors suggested that the approach could potentially be extended to other disease states and immunological phenotypes. A later analysis found that HLA-associated TCR beta chains were more clonally expanded and had lower generation probabilities than equally common non-associated chains. The sequencing pipeline was judged likely to have produced a cluster of highly shared sequence variants as a technical artifact. Because the 87-base-pair reads could not distinguish some IMGT-functional V segments, including TRBV6-2 and TRBV6-3, those segments were excluded. A further reported finding was that TCR beta sequences accurately predicted the HLA-A and HLA-B alleles for most subjects in the first cohort. Roughly uniform sequencing depth across donors was assumed in presence/absence analyses, although this assumption may not hold. In a later analysis, TCR association rates were found to vary across HLA loci, with the most associated TCRs seen for DRB1 alleles and the fewest for HLA-C alleles. In an earlier analysis of some 550 of the donors, most TCR beta V segments were observed in productive rearrangements about 90% or about 30% of the time, broadly matching IMGT annotations. Approximately 18 rarely observed V segments, including chromosome 9 orphons, were excluded from the earlier analysis of approximately 500 of the donors because counts were too low. HLA typing was unavailable for some donors at each locus, so association tests used only the typed subset. A few of the identified cytomegalovirus-associated TCR beta chains were confirmed in vitro to be specific for cytomegalovirus antigens. Correlated functional status among segregating V segments might be attributable to linkage disequilibrium, but an unknown experimental factor could not be ruled out. A later analysis associated 16,951 TCR beta sequences with specific HLA alleles at a false discovery rate of 0.05. The cohort was sequenced for TCR beta chains only, and without alpha or paired-chain data the features that could be detected were limited. In a later genetic analysis, a missense DCLRE1C variant was associated with V-gene and J-gene trimming of TCR beta chains, and the association was replicated in an independent cohort. Across donors, most TCR sequences were observed very rarely, whereas some public TCRs were present in many individuals.

The cohort was made up of about 610 healthy bone marrow donors. At the time of sampling, every cohort member was nominally healthy, though immune exposures that went unrecorded were likely present. The donor was CMV seronegative and was included in the group of 352 seronegative cohort members. Each donor provided a peripheral blood sample, and peripheral blood mononuclear cells were used for TCR beta sequencing. Genomic DNA extraction from the blood cell samples was performed with the Qiagen DNeasy Blood Extraction Kit. From cysteine to phenylalanine, the CDR3 is 18 amino acids long. Just CDR3 DNA is preserved here, 54 bases in frame from base 1. CDR1 and CDR2 were assigned from the germline V gene (reference sequence) as SEHNR and FQNEAQ. Ends trimmed: V by 1 base, J by 3 bases; bases unmatched to a gene: 9.

The sequencing input was PBMCs. Recombination connected TRBV7-9 to TRBJ1-6, and 7 junctional nucleotides match TRBD1. This clonotype originated in a female donor in good health and CMV-seronegative. The CDR3 reads CASSLEGFGQVYNSPLHF. The sequence in DNA is TGTGCCAGCAGCTTAGAAGGGTTCGGACAGGTCTATAATTCACCCCTCCACTTT.